These 25 T cell receptor beta chains were all obtained from the same sample, sequenced in a study of T cell responses to AZD1222 COVID-19 vaccine. Assay: immunoSEQ multiplex PCR; the TCRdb copy retains only in-frame clones and omits some. Altogether 90,000 to 150,000 clones are present, about 88% being singletons, with the ten largest covering roughly 2.4%. Here the sequenced sample was peripheral blood, taken on day 0 of AZD1222 vaccination. The receptors come from an adult in good health.

The V and J genes are TRBV28 and TRBJ2-7; 8 bases fit TRBD1. Germline V gene data show CDR1 as MDHEN and CDR2 as SYDVKM. The CDR3 covers 17 residues. J lost 3 bases, V lost 2 bases, and 12 bases had no gene match. In DNA form, the CDR3 reads TGTGCCAGCAGTTTAGCCCCAGGGGGCAAGGGAGACTACGAGCAGTACTTC. Amino acid sequence: CASSLAPGGKGDYEQYF.

The V call is TRBV2, the J call TRBJ1-4; 7 bases agree with TRBD1. The CDR3 totals 15 residues. V shed 3 bases and J 3 bases; nucleotides not matched to a gene: 4. The germline V gene has CDR1 SNHLY and CDR2 FYNNEI. For the CDR3, the DNA is TGTGCCAGCAGTGAGGAGGGACAGTCTAATGAAAAACTGTTTTTT. Protein sequence: CASSEEGQSNEKLFF. The whole variable domain, remainder taken from reference TRBV2 and TRBJ1-4, is EPEVTQTPSHQVTQMGQEVILRCVPISNHLYFYWYRQILGQKVEFLVSFYNNEISEKSEIFDDQFSVERPDGSNFTLKIRSTKLEDSAMYFCASSEEGQSNEKLFFGSGTQLSVL.

The rearrangement uses TRBV3-1 (or the pseudogene TRBV3-2) and TRBJ2-1, with TRBD2 matching over 8 bases. This CDR3 has 20 residues. Germline loops: CDR1 LGHDT, CDR2 YNNKEL (reference sequence). J lost 0 bases, V lost 2 bases, and 15 bases had no gene match. The CDR3 nucleotides read TGTGCCAGCAGCCAATTTTTAGGTGGCGGGGGGCCGAGCTCCTACAATGAGCAGTTCTTC. Amino acid sequence: CASSQFLGGGGPSSYNEQFF.

CDR3 region: CSVGPQGGNEQFF. The CDR3 DNA sequence: TGCAGCGTTGGGCCTCAGGGGGGAAATGAGCAGTTCTTC. The chain recombines TRBV29-1 with TRBJ2-1, with D tentatively TRBD1 (7 bases). The CDR3 consists of 13 residues. CDR1 and CDR2 (germline): SQVTM, ANQGSEA. Trimming stripped 4 bases from V and 7 bases from J, with 14 bases between.

The chain carries TRBV10-3 and TRBJ2-7, with TRBD1 matching 7 bases. CDR3 length: 14 amino acids. Trimming at V came to 4 bases and at J to 1 base, leaving 4 bases not matched to a gene. Per the germline V gene, CDR1 is ENHRY and CDR2 is SYGVKD. CDR3 loop: CAISATGQSYEQYF. As DNA, the CDR3 is TGTGCCATCAGTGCAACGGGACAGTCCTACGAGCAGTACTTC.

V gene TRBV19 combines with J gene TRBJ1-2, with unresolved D. Germline V gene sequence: CDR1 LNHDA, CDR2 SQIVND (reference sequence). V was clipped by 6 bases and J by 2 bases, with 16 bases between them. The CDR3 has 15 amino acids. The DNA for the CDR3 is TGTGCCAGTAGCGGAGAAAGATGGGCCAACTATGGCTACACCTTC. It yields the protein CASSGERWANYGYTF.

This clone was counted once. CDR3 nucleotide sequence: TGTGCCAGCAGTGAATACGGGGGGCCCAATCAGCCCCAGCATTTT. The encoded protein is CASSEYGGPNQPQHF. The chain uses TRBV2 and TRBJ1-5, with D tentatively TRBD1 (6 bases). Germline V gene data show CDR1 as SNHLY and CDR2 as FYNNEI. The CDR3 extends over 15 amino acids. Trimming shortened V by 2 bases and J by 3 bases, and 11 bases separated the two germline ends.

The chain joins TRBV14 to TRBJ1-2; D is ambiguous. CDR1 is SGHDN, CDR2 FVKESK, per germline. V lost 3 bases to trimming and J lost 0 bases, with 17 bases between them. There are 17 residues in the CDR3. CDR3 amino acids: CASSHKLGTAANYGYTF. The DNA of the CDR3 is TGTGCCAGCAGCCACAAGCTCGGAACGGCCGCTAACTATGGCTACACCTTC.

This chain connects TRBV9 to TRBJ2-1; TRBD2 matches 9 bases. J gave up 9 bases and V 4 bases, and 17 bases lay outside the gene matches. Germline CDR1 reads SGDLS; CDR2 reads YYNGEE. CDR3 length equals 17 residues. CDR3 nucleotide sequence: TGTGCCAGCAGCCCCCACAGCCGGGGACTAGCCCTCAGTGAGCAGTTCTTC. Translation gives CASSPHSRGLALSEQFF.

The V gene is TRBV7-9, the J gene TRBJ1-1; possibly TRBD1 for D (6 bases). Germline assignment: CDR1 SEHNR and CDR2 FQNEAQ (reference sequence). CDR3 length: 13 residues. V was cut by 10 bases and J by 4 bases, with 16 bases left in between. The CDR3 protein is CATRWGAITEAFF. The CDR3 nucleotides are TGTGCCACCCGATGGGGGGCGATCACTGAAGCTTTCTTT.

The chain is built from TRBV6-1 and TRBJ2-5; 9 bases line up with TRBD1. CDR1 MNHNS and CDR2 SASEGT come from the germline V gene. CDR3 length equals 16 residues. Trimming at V came to 3 bases and at J to 4 bases, leaving 9 bases not matched to a gene. As DNA, the CDR3 is TGTGCCAGCAGTGATGGGGACAGGGTAACAGGAGAGACCCAGTACTTC. This codes for CASSDGDRVTGETQYF.

A word on this clone: The junction departs from germline at one end; a sequencing error may be responsible. The V and J genes are TRBV5-1 and TRBJ2-7, with D hard to call. CDR1 and CDR2 from the germline V gene are SGHRS and YFSETQ. The CDR3 is 14 residues long. CDR3 nucleotides: TGCGCCAGCAGCTTGGTCGGGCTCTCCAACGAGCAGTACTTC. This gives the protein CASSLVGLSNEQYF.

This chain joins TRBV30 and TRBJ1-5; D is undetermined. This CDR3 has 10 residues. The germline V gene has CDR1 GTSNPN and CDR2 SVGIG (reference sequence). Trimming removed 1 base from V and 9 bases from J, with 4 bases in between. CDR3 in amino acids: CAWSGWPQHF. The CDR3 region has the DNA TGTGCCTGGAGTGGGTGGCCCCAGCATTTT.

The rearrangement uses TRBV7-3 and TRBJ1-2; D is perhaps TRBD1 (5 bases). The germline V gene has CDR1 SGHTA and CDR2 FQGTGA. The V end lost 10 bases, the J end lost 8 bases, and 14 bases lay between the germline ends. The CDR3 has 11 residues. In DNA form, the CDR3 reads TGTGCCAATCAGATGGGGGACGGCTACACCTTC. Translating it yields CANQMGDGYTF.

The rearrangement links TRBV30 to TRBJ1-3; a weak D match, TRBD1 (5 bases). With 0 bases removed from V and 7 bases from J, the gap between germline ends came to 10 bases. Looked up from germline, CDR1 is GTSNPN and CDR2 is SVGIG (reference sequence). The CDR3 extends over 13 amino acids. The CDR3 DNA reads as TGTGCCTGGAGTGTTAACGAGGGGAACACCATATATTTT. Amino acid sequence: CAWSVNEGNTIYF.

The table lists this clone with a count of one. Written as DNA, the CDR3 is TGTGCCAGCAGCTTGTTACCAGGCCAAAAATTCTACGAGCAGTACTTC. It yields the protein CASSLLPGQKFYEQYF. V is TRBV5-6 and J is TRBJ2-7; no reliable D call. Germline CDR1 SGHDT, CDR2 YYEEEE. CDR3 size: 16 residues. The ends were cut back, 1 base at V and 3 bases at J, with 17 bases in the middle.

The chain carries TRBV30 and TRBJ2-7; 10 bases agree with TRBD2. The germline CDR1 and CDR2 sequences are GTSNPN and SVGIG (reference sequence). V trimming: 3 bases; J trimming: 2 bases; junction bases outside the gene matches: 4. The CDR3 sequence is 14 residues long. CDR3 sequence (DNA): TGTGCCTGGAGGGACGGACTAGCGGCCTACGAGCAGTACTTC. As protein: CAWRDGLAAYEQYF.

The chain combines TRBV28 with TRBJ1-5; TRBD1 matches 8 bases. The CDR3 has 16 amino acids. CDR1 and CDR2 from the germline V gene are MDHEN and SYDVKM. The trim removed 5 bases at V and 6 bases at J, leaving 12 bases unmatched. DNA of the CDR3: TGTGCCAGCAGTCCGATACGGACAGGGAAGCGTCAGCCCCAGCATTTT. Translation: CASSPIRTGKRQPQHF.

The chain joins TRBV11-1 to TRBJ2-3, with TRBD2 as a possible D gene (5 bases). V was pared by 7 bases and J by 2 bases, with 10 bases between. CDR1 and CDR2 (germline): SGHAT, FQDESV (reference sequence). The CDR3 is made up of 13 amino acids. The CDR3 loop reads CASTRAVTDTQYF. The CDR3, as DNA: TGTGCCAGCACTAGAGCGGTCACAGATACGCAGTATTTT.

The chain joins TRBV6-1 to TRBJ1-6, with D possibly being TRBD1 (6 bases). With 1 base removed from V and 10 bases from J, the gap between germline ends came to 26 bases. Germline assignment: CDR1 MNHNS and CDR2 SASEGT. This CDR3 has 19 residues. The CDR3 sequence: CASSEGESGGRLVRSPLHF. CDR3 bases: TGTGCCAGCAGTGAAGGCGAAAGCGGGGGGCGCTTAGTCCGGTCACCCCTCCACTTT.

The V gene is TRBV28, the J gene TRBJ2-1; D is unclear. V lost 5 bases and J 15 bases, leaving 17 bases between the germline ends. Germline CDR1 and CDR2: MDHEN and SYDVKM. The CDR3 has 12 amino acids. This CDR3 is CASSPPLVQPFF. The CDR3 DNA reads TGTGCCAGCAGTCCCCCGTTGGTGCAACCGTTCTTC.

The chain joins TRBV10-3 to TRBJ2-1, with 11 nucleotides matching TRBD1. CDR1 ENHRY and CDR2 SYGVKD come from the germline V gene. This CDR3 contains 13 residues. J was trimmed by 7 bases and V by 10 bases; bases with no gene match: 6. CDR3 DNA: TGTGCCACGCGGGACAGGGGGGTGAATGAGCAGTTCTTC. This encodes CATRDRGVNEQFF.

The DNA for the CDR3 is TGTGCCAGCAGCCCAGGTGGGGACAATCAGCCCCAGCATTTT. The encoded protein is CASSPGGDNQPQHF. This chain links TRBV28 with TRBJ1-5; D not certain. Per germline, CDR1 MDHEN and CDR2 SYDVKM. The CDR3 is 14 residues long. V was pared by 6 bases and J by 3 bases, with 12 bases between.

In this sample, this clone turned up a few times. V usage is TRBV9 and J usage is TRBJ2-7, with D hard to call. Germline-derived CDR1 and CDR2 are SGDLS and YYNGEE. Trimming left V 2 bases short and J 6 bases short, with 12 bases between. The CDR3 contains 13 residues. The CDR3 sequence is CASSVGPTGEQYF. The DNA for the CDR3 is TGTGCCAGCAGCGTTGGCCCCACCGGCGAGCAGTACTTC.

CDR3 in amino acids: CASSLKGPSSYEQYF. CDR3 in DNA: TGTGCCAGCAGTTTAAAAGGGCCGAGCTCCTACGAGCAGTACTTC. The gene calls are TRBV27 and TRBJ2-7; no definite D call. The CDR3 runs to 15 residues. Trimming shortened V by 2 bases and J by 0 bases, and 11 bases separated the two germline ends. The germline CDR1 and CDR2 sequences are MNHEY and SMNVEV (reference sequence).